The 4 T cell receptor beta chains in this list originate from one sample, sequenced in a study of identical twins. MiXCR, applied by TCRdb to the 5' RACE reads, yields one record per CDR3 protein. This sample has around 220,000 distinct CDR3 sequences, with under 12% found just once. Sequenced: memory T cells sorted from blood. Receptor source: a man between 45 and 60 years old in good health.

The CDR3 here is CASSGALAGFTDTQYF. The CDR3 bases are TGTGCCAGCAGTGGGGCGCTAGCGGGTTTCACAGATACGCAGTATTTT. The chain couples TRBV2 to TRBJ2-3; 8 bases align to TRBD2. CDR1 SNHLY and CDR2 FYNNEI come from the germline V gene. This CDR3 is built from 16 residues. V shed 4 bases and J 2 bases; nucleotides not matched to a gene: 8. The complete variable domain, with remaining parts taken from reference TRBV2 and TRBJ2-3, reads EPEVTQTPSHQVTQMGQEVILRCVPISNHLYFYWYRQILGQKVEFLVSFYNNEISEKSEIFDDQFSVERPDGSNFTLKIRSTKLEDSAMYFCASSGALAGFTDTQYFGPGTRLTVL.

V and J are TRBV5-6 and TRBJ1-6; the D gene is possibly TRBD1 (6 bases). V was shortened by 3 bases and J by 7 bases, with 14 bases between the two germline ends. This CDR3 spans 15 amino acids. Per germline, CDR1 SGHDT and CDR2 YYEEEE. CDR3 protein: CASSSGQIRNSPLHF. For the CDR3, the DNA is TGTGCCAGCAGCTCAGGACAGATTCGAAATTCACCCCTCCACTTT.

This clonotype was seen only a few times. CDR3 nucleotide sequence: TGTGCCAGCAGCTTATACAGGGACGCTAACGAGCAGTACTTC. Encoded protein: CASSLYRDANEQYF. The rearrangement links TRBV7-2 to TRBJ2-7, with D tentatively TRBD1 (6 bases). CDR1 is SGHTA, CDR2 FQGNSA, per germline. CDR3 length equals 14 residues. Trimming removed 2 bases at V and 5 bases at J, with 13 bases between. The whole variable domain, remainder taken from reference TRBV7-2 and TRBJ2-7, is GAGVSQSPSNKVTEKGKDVELRCDPISGHTALYWYRQSLGQGLEFLIYFQGNSAPDKSGLPSDRFSAERTGGSVSTLTIQRTQQEDSAVYLCASSLYRDANEQYFGPGTRLTVT.

This CDR3 is CSAEDNRGTDTQYF. The CDR3 bases are TGCAGTGCGGAGGACAACAGGGGCACAGATACGCAGTATTTT. V usage is TRBV20-1 and J usage is TRBJ2-3; maybe TRBD1 (6 bases). Germline CDR1 is DFQATT and CDR2 is SNEGSKA (reference sequence). Between the trimmed V and J ends, which lost 6 bases and 1 base, there was a span of 14 bases. CDR3 length: 14 residues.